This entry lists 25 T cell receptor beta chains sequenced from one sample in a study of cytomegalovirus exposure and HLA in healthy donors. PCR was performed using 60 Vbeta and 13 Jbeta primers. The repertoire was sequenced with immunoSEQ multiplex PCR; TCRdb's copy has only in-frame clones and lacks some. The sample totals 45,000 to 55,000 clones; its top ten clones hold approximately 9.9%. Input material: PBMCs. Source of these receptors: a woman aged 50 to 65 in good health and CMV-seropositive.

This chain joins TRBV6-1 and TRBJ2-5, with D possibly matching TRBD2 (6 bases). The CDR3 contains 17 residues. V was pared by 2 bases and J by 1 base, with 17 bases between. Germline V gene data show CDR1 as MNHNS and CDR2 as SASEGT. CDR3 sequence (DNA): TGTGCCAGCAGTGAATTTGGGGGTGCGGGGCCCCAAGAGACCCAGTACTTC. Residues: CASSEFGGAGPQETQYF.

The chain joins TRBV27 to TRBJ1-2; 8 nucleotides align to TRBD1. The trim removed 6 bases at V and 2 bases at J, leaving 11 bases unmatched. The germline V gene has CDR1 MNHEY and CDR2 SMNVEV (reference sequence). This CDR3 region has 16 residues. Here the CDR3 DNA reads TGTGCCAGCAGCGTGATGAAAGGACAGGGAAACTATGGCTACACCTTC. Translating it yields CASSVMKGQGNYGYTF.

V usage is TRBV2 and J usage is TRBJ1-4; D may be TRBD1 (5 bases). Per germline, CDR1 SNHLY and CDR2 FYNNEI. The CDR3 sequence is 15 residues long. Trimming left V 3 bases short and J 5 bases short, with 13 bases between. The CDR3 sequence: CASSDQGWGNEKLFF. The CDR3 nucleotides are TGTGCCAGCAGTGATCAAGGTTGGGGCAATGAAAAACTGTTTTTT.

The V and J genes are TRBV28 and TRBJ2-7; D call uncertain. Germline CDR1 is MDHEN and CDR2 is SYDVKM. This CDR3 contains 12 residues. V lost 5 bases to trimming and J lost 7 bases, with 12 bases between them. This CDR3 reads CASSLLLFEQYF. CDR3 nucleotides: TGTGCCAGCAGTCTACTACTTTTTGAGCAGTACTTC.

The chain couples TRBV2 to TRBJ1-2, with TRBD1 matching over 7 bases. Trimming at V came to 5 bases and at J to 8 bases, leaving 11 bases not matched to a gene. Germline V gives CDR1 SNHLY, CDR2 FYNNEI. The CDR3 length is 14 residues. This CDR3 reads CASSPTGPDWGYTF. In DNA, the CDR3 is TGTGCCAGCAGTCCGACAGGGCCGGATTGGGGCTACACCTTC.

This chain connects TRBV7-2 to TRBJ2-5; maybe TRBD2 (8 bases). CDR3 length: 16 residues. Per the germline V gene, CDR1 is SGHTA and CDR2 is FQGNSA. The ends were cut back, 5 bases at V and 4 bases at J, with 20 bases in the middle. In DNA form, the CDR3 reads TGTGCCAGCAGCCGTAGACCGGGAGGGGGCCTAGAGACCCAGTACTTC. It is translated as CASSRRPGGGLETQYF.

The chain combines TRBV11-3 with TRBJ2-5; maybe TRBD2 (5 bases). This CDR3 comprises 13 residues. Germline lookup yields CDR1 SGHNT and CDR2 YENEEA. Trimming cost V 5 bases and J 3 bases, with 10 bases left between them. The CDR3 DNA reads TGTGCCAGCAGCCGGGCGGGCAAAGAGACCCAGTACTTC. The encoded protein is CASSRAGKETQYF.

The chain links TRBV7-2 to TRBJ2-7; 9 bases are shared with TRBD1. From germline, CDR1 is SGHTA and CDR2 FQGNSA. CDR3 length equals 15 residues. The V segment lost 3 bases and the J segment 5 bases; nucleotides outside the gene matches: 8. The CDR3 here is CASSFGGTGRHEQYF. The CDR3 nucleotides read TGTGCCAGCAGCTTTGGGGGGACAGGGAGACACGAGCAGTACTTC. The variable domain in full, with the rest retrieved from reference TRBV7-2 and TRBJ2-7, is GAGVSQSPSNKVTEKGKDVELRCDPISGHTALYWYRQSLGQGLEFLIYFQGNSAPDKSGLPSDRFSAERTGGSVSTLTIQRTQQEDSAVYLCASSFGGTGRHEQYFGPGTRLTVT.

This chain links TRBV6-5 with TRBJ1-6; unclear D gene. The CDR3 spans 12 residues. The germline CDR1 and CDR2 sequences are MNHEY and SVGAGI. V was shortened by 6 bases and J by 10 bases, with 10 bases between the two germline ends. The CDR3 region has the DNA TGTGCCAGCAGAGAGCCAAACTCACCCCTCCACTTT. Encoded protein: CASREPNSPLHF.

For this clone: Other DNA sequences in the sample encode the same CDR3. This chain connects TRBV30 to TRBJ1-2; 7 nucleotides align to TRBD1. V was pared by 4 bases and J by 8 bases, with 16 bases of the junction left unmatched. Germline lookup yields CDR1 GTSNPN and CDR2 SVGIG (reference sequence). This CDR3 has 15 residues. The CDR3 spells CAWNPEQGLKGGYTF. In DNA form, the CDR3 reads TGTGCCTGGAATCCTGAACAGGGGTTGAAAGGGGGCTACACCTTC.

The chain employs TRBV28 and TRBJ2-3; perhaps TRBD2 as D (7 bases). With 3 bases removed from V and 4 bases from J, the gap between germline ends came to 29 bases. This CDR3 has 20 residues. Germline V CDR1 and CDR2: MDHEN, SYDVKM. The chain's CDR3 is CASSFLWAPSSTGGPDTQYF. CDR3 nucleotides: TGTGCCAGCAGTTTTTTATGGGCACCGAGTTCCACGGGGGGCCCAGATACGCAGTATTTT.

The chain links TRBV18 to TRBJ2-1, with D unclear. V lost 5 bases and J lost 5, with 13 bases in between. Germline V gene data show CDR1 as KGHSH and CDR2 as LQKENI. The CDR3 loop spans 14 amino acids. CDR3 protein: CASSFSQLNNEQFF. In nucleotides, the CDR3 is TGTGCCAGCTCATTTTCACAGCTCAACAATGAGCAGTTCTTC.

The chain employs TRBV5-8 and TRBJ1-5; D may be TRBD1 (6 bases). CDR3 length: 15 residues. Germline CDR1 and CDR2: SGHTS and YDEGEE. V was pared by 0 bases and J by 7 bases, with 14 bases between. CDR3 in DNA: TGTGCCAGCAGCTTGGGCAGGGGAGGGAGCCAGCCCCAGCATTTT. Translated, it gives CASSLGRGGSQPQHF.

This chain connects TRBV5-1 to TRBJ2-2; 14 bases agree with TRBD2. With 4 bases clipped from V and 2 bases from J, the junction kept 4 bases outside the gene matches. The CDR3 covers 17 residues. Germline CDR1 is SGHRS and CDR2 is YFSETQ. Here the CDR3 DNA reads TGCGCCAGCAGCCCGGGACTAGCGGGGGCCAACACCGGGGAGCTGTTTTTT. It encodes CASSPGLAGANTGELFF.

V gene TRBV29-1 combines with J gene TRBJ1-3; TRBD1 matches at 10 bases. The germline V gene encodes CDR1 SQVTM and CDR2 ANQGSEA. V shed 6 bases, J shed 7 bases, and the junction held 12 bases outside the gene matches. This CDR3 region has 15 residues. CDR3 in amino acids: CSVVLGQGRSNTIYF. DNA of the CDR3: TGCAGCGTGGTCCTGGGACAGGGGAGATCGAACACCATATATTTT. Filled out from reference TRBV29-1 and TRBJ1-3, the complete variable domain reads SAVISQKPSRDICQRGTSLTIQCQVDSQVTMMFWYRQQPGQSLTLIATANQGSEATYESGFVIDKFPISRPNLTFSTLTVSNMSPEDSSIYLCSVVLGQGRSNTIYFGEGSWLTVV.

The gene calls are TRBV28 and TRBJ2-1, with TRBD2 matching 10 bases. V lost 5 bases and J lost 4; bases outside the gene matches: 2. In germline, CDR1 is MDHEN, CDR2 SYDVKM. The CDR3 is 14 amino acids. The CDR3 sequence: CASSRSGGYNEQFF. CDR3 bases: TGTGCCAGCAGTCGTAGCGGGGGGTACAATGAGCAGTTCTTC.

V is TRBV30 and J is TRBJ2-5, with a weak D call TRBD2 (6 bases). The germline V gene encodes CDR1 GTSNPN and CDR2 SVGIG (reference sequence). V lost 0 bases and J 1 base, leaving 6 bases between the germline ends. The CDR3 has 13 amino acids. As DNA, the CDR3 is TGTGCCTGGAGTGTGGGACTCCAAGAGACCCAGTACTTC. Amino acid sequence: CAWSVGLQETQYF. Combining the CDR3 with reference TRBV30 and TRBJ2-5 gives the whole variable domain SQTIHQWPATLVQPVGSPLSLECTVEGTSNPNLYWYRQAAGRGLQLLFYSVGIGQISSEVPQNLSASRPQDRQFILSSKKLLLSDSGFYLCAWSVGLQETQYFGPGTRLLVL.

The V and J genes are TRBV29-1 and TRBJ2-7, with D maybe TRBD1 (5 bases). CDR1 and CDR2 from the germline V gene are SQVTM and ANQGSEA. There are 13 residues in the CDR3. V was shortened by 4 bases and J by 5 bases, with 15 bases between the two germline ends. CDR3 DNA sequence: TGCAGCGTTGGATCGACAGTCGGCGACGAGCAGTACTTC. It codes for CSVGSTVGDEQYF.

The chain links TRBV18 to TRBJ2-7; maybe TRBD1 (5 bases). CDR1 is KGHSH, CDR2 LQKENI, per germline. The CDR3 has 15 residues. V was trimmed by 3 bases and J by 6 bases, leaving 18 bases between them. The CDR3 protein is CASSPSGRVGGEQYF. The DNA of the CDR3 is TGTGCCAGCTCACCCAGTGGCAGGGTCGGTGGCGAGCAGTACTTC.

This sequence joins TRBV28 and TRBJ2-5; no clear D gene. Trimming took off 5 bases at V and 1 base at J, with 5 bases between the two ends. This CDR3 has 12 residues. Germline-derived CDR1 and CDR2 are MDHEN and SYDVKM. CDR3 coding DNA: TGTGCCAGCAGTCCGTTCCAAGAGACCCAGTACTTC. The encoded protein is CASSPFQETQYF.

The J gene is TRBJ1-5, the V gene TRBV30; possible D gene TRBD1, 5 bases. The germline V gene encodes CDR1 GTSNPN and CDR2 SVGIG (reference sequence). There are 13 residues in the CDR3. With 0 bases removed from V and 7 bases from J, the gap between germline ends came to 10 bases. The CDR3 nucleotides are TGTGCCTGGAGTGTCGGAGGGGACCAGCCCCAGCATTTT. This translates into CAWSVGGDQPQHF. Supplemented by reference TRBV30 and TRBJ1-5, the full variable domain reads SQTIHQWPATLVQPVGSPLSLECTVEGTSNPNLYWYRQAAGRGLQLLFYSVGIGQISSEVPQNLSASRPQDRQFILSSKKLLLSDSGFYLCAWSVGGDQPQHFGDGTRLSIL.

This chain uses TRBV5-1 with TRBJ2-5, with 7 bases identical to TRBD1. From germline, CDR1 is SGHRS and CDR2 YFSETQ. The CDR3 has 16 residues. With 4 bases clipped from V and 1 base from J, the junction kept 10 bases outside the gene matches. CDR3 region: CASSPWTGPSQETQYF. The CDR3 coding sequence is TGCGCCAGCAGCCCCTGGACAGGACCTAGCCAAGAGACCCAGTACTTC.

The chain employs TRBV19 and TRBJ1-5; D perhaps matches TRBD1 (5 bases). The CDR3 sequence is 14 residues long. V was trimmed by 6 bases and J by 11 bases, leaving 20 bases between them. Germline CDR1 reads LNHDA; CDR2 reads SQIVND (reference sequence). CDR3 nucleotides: TGTGCCAGTAGGGAGGGGCGGTTTTACGGTGCCCAGCATTTT. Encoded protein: CASREGRFYGAQHF. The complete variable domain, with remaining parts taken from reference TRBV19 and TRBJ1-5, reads DGGITQSPKYLFRKEGQNVTLSCEQNLNHDAMYWYRQDPGQGLRLIYYSQIVNDFQKGDIAEGYSVSREKKESFPLTVTSAQKNPTAFYLCASREGRFYGAQHFGDGTRLSIL.

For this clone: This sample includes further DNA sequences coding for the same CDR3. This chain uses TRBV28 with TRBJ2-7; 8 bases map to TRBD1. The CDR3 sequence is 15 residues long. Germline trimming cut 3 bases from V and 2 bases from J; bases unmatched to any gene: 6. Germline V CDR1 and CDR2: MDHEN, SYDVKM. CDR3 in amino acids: CASSLSSGGPYEQYF. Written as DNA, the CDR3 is TGTGCCAGCAGTTTGTCCTCAGGGGGCCCCTACGAGCAGTACTTC.

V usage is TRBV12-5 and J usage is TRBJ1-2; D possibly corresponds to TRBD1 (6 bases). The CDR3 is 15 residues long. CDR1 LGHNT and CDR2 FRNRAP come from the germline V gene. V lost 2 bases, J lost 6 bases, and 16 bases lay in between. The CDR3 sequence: CASGLTPQGQDGYTF. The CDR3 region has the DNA TGTGCTAGTGGTTTGACCCCACAGGGTCAAGATGGCTACACCTTC. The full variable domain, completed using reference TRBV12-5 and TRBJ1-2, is DARVTQTPRHKVTEMGQEVTMRCQPILGHNTVFWYRQTMMQGLELLAYFRNRAPLDDSGMPKDRFSAEMPDATLATLKIQPSEPRDSAVYFCASGLTPQGQDGYTFGSGTRLTVV.